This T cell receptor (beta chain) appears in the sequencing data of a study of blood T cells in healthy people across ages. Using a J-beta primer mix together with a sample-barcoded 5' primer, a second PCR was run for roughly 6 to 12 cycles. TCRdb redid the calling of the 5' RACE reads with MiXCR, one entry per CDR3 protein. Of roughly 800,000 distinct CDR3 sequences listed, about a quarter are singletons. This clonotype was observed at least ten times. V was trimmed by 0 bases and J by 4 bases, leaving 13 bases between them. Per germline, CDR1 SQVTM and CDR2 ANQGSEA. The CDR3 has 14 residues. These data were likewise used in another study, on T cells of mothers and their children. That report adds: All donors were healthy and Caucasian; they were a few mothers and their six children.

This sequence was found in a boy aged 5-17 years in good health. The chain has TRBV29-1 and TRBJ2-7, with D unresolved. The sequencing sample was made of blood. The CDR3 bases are TGCAGCGTTGAAGACATAGTCCTGCCTTACGAGCAGTACTTC. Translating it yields CSVEDIVLPYEQYF.